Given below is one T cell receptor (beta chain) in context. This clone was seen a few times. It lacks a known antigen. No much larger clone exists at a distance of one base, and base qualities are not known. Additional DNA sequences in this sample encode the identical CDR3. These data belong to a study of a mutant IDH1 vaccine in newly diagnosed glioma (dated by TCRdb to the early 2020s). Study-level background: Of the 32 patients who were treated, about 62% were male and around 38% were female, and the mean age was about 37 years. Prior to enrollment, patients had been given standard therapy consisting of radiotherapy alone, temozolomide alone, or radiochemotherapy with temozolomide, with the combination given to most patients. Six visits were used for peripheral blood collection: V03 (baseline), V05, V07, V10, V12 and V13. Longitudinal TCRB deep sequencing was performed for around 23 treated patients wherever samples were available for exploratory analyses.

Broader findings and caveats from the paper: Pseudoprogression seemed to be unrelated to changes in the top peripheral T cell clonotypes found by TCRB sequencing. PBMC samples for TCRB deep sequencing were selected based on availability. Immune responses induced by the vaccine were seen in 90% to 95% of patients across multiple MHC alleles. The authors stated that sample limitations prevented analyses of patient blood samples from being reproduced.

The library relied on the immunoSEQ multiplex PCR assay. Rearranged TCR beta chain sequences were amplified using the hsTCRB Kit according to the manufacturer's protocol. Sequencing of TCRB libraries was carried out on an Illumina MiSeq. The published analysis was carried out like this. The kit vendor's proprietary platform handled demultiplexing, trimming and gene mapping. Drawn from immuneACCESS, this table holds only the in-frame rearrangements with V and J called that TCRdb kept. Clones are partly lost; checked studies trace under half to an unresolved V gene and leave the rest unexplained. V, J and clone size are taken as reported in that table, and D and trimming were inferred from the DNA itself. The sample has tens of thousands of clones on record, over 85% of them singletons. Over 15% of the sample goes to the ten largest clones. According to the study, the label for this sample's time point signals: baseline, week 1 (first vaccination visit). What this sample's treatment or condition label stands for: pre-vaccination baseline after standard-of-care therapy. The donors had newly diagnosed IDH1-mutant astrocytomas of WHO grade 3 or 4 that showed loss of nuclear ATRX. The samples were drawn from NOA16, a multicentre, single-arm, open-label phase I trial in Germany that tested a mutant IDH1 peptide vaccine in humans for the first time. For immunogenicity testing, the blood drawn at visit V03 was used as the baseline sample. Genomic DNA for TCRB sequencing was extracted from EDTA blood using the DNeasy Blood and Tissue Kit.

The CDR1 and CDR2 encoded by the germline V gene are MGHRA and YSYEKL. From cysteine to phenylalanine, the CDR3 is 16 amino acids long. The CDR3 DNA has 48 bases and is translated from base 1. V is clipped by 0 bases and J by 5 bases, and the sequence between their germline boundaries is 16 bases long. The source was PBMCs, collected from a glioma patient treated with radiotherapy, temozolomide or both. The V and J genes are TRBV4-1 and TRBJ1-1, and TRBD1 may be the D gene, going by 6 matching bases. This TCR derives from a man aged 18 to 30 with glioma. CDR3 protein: CASSQERGRGRTEAFF. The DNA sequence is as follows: TGCGCCAGCAGCCAAGAAAGGGGCAGGGGAAGAACTGAAGCTTTCTTT.